The 8 T cell receptor beta chains below come from one sample, sequenced in a study of CD8 T cells in Susac syndrome. RNA totalling roughly 0.5 to 1 ug underwent reverse transcription with random hexamers. TCRdb ran MiXCR on the immunoSEQ multiplex PCR reads and lists one entry per CDR3 protein. Altogether 50,000 or so distinct CDR3 sequences are present, about 92% being singletons, with the ten largest covering roughly 0.5%. Sequenced material: CD8+ T cells from PBMCs. These receptors were collected from a human donor with multiple sclerosis.

Only one count was recorded for this clonotype. V usage is TRBV25-1 and J usage is TRBJ1-5; D gene uncertain. The CDR3 is 14 residues long. V dropped 4 bases and J dropped 3 bases, with 10 bases sitting between them. Germline V gene lookup returns CDR1 MGHDK and CDR2 SYGVNS. The CDR3 is CASSGADDNQPQHF. The CDR3, as DNA: TGTGCCAGCAGTGGGGCGGACGACAATCAGCCCCAGCATTTT.

The J gene is TRBJ1-5, the V gene TRBV6-2 or TRBV6-3; possible D gene TRBD1, 6 bases. Trimming left V 9 bases short and J 0 bases short, with 12 bases between. This CDR3 region has 14 residues. From germline, CDR1 is MNHEY and CDR2 SVGEGT. For the CDR3, the DNA is TGTGCCAGTCGACAGGTTTATAGCAATCAGCCCCAGCATTTT. Translating gives CASRQVYSNQPQHF.

This clonotype has only a few counts. V is TRBV27 and J is TRBJ2-5; no clear D gene. This CDR3 comprises 13 residues. The germline CDR1 and CDR2 sequences are MNHEY and SMNVEV (reference sequence). The ends were cut back, 4 bases at V and 2 bases at J, with 8 bases in the middle. CDR3 loop: CASSSHQQETQYF. For the CDR3, the DNA is TGTGCCAGCAGTTCCCACCAACAAGAGACCCAGTACTTC.

This clonotype was seen only a few times. The V gene is TRBV29-1, the J gene TRBJ2-7; TRBD2 aligns across 11 bases. This CDR3 is 14 amino acids long. Germline trimming cut 5 bases from V and 2 bases from J; bases unmatched to any gene: 5. The germline V gene encodes CDR1 SQVTM and CDR2 ANQGSEA. CDR3 nucleotide sequence: TGCAGCGTTCGACTAGCGGGGCGTCCCTACGAGCAGTACTTC. Translating it yields CSVRLAGRPYEQYF.

The J gene is TRBJ1-5, the V gene TRBV6-1, with 7 nucleotides matching TRBD1. Germline trimming cut 5 bases from V and 2 bases from J; bases unmatched to any gene: 9. This CDR3 has 16 amino acids. Germline V gene lookup returns CDR1 MNHNS and CDR2 SASEGT. CDR3 loop: CASSNRGTEGNQPQHF. CDR3 DNA: TGTGCCAGCAGTAACCGCGGGACAGAGGGCAATCAGCCCCAGCATTTT.

The chain recombines TRBV3-1 with TRBJ2-3; D may be TRBD2 (5 bases). The ends were cut back, 4 bases at V and 9 bases at J, with 17 bases in the middle. Per germline, CDR1 LGHDT and CDR2 YNNKEL (reference sequence). The CDR3 loop spans 14 amino acids. The CDR3 DNA follows: TGTGCCAGCAGCCCCAACGGGGAAGCAGTCACGCAGTATTTT. The encoded protein is CASSPNGEAVTQYF.

V usage is TRBV5-5 and J usage is TRBJ2-5; D is possibly TRBD1 (6 bases). Per germline, CDR1 SGHKS and CDR2 YYEKEE (reference sequence). The CDR3 is 15 residues long. V was trimmed by 4 bases and J by 2 bases, leaving 15 bases between them. CDR3 residues: CASSPAGQPQETQYF. For the CDR3, the DNA is TGTGCCAGCAGCCCGGCCGGACAGCCTCAAGAGACCCAGTACTTC.

This chain's CDR3 is CSARDLGQGARETQYF. The CDR3 coding sequence is TGCAGTGCTAGAGATCTTGGGCAGGGGGCTCGGGAGACCCAGTACTTC. The rearrangement uses TRBV20-1 and TRBJ2-5, with 8 positions matching TRBD1. The J segment lost 5 bases and the V segment lost 0 bases, leaving 11 bases of the junction unmatched. CDR1 is DFQATT, CDR2 SNEGSKA, per germline (reference sequence). This CDR3 has 16 residues.